The 8 T cell receptor beta chains reported below all come from one sample, sequenced in a study of blood T cell repertoires in COVID-19. Sequencing used immunoSEQ multiplex PCR; TCRdb keeps in-frame clones, though not all of them. Found here are 140,000 or so clones, about 76% of them singletons; the top ten hold about 7.5%. The sequencing sample was made of peripheral blood. The source is a human donor in a cohort sampled during active COVID-19.

This clone was observed a few times. The chain recombines TRBV25-1 with TRBJ2-7; TRBD2 might be the D (5 bases). This CDR3 has 14 residues. The V gene lost 2 bases and the J gene lost 3 bases, with 11 bases spanning the gap. Germline CDR1 MGHDK, CDR2 SYGVNS. The CDR3 coding sequence is TGTGCCAGCAGTGAAATGGGCGGGTTCTACGAGCAGTACTTC. Its translation: CASSEMGGFYEQYF.

This chain connects TRBV5-4 to TRBJ2-7; 7 bases line up with TRBD1. The CDR3 sequence is 16 residues long. Germline V CDR1 and CDR2: SGHNT, YYREEE (reference sequence). Trimming removed 4 bases from V and 1 base from J; junction bases left unmatched: 11. As DNA, the CDR3 is TGTGCCAGCAGCCGTTTACAGGGGTCCTCATCCTACGAGCAGTACTTC. Translation: CASSRLQGSSSYEQYF. Based on the CDR3 plus reference TRBV5-4 and TRBJ2-7, the full variable domain is ETGVTQSPTHLIKTRGQQVTLRCSSQSGHNTVSWYQQALGQGPQFIFQYYREEENGRGNFPPRFSGLQFPNYSSELNVNALELDDSALYLCASSRLQGSSSYEQYFGPGTRLTVT.

The V and J genes are TRBV28 and TRBJ2-3; D may be TRBD1 (5 bases). CDR3 length equals 15 residues. Germline V gene lookup returns CDR1 MDHEN and CDR2 SYDVKM. The ends were cut back, 8 bases at V and 1 base at J, with 16 bases in the middle. The DNA of the CDR3 is TGTGCCAGCCCTCCCTCAGGGTGGGGCACAGATACGCAGTATTTT. This translates into CASPPSGWGTDTQYF.

This chain links TRBV12-5 with TRBJ1-1, with 8 bases matching TRBD1. Germline CDR1 is LGHNT and CDR2 is FRNRAP. There are 15 residues in the CDR3. The ends lost 5 bases at V and 1 base at J; junction bases unmatched: 6. Written as DNA, the CDR3 is TGTGCTAGTGGTCAAATGGACAGGGCGAACACTGAAGCTTTCTTT. This sequence encodes CASGQMDRANTEAFF.

This chain links TRBV29-1 with TRBJ2-7; the D gene is possibly TRBD1 (6 bases). CDR3 length equals 13 residues. Germline-derived CDR1 and CDR2 are SQVTM and ANQGSEA. Deletions cut 6 bases from V and 6 bases from J, with 18 bases between. CDR3 DNA sequence: TGCAGCGTCCAAAGGGACACCGGGCCCGAGCAGTACTTC. Residues: CSVQRDTGPEQYF.

The chain employs TRBV6-2 or TRBV6-3 and TRBJ2-7; TRBD2 agrees at 10 bases. J was trimmed by 2 bases and V by 5 bases; bases with no gene match: 9. The germline CDR1 and CDR2 sequences are MNHEY and SVGEGT. This CDR3 comprises 16 residues. DNA of the CDR3: TGTGCCAGCAGTCACCGGACTAGCGGACCGACCTACGAGCAGTACTTC. It yields the protein CASSHRTSGPTYEQYF.

This chain connects TRBV3-1 (or the pseudogene TRBV3-2) to TRBJ2-1, with 9 bases fitting TRBD2. V lost 2 bases, J lost 9 bases, and 11 bases stayed unmatched. The CDR3 has 16 amino acids. The germline gives CDR1 LGHDT, CDR2 YNNKEL (reference sequence). CDR3 in DNA: TGTGCCAGCAGCCAATCTAGCGGGACCCCACGACGTGAGCAGTTCTTC. Encoded protein: CASSQSSGTPRREQFF.

This chain links TRBV7-9 with TRBJ2-7, with D perhaps matching TRBD2 (5 bases). V lost 5 bases to trimming and J lost 10 bases, with 12 bases between them. The CDR3 spans 11 residues. The germline CDR1 and CDR2 sequences are SEHNR and FQNEAQ (reference sequence). CDR3 nucleotides: TGTGCCAGCAGCCTCGGGGATCCCCAGTACTTC. Translated: CASSLGDPQYF.